Below are 24 T cell receptor beta chains sequenced from a single sample in a study of shared clonotypes between healthy human individuals. TCRdb's copy holds only in-frame clones and misses some; the assay was immunoSEQ multiplex PCR. Of about 2 million clones in the sample, 85% to 95% were seen once. The specimen sequenced was naive CD4+ T cells sorted from blood. Indicated subset: CD45RA+ positively selected. The receptor set was obtained from a man aged 18 to 29 in good health.

The rearrangement links TRBV11-3 to TRBJ1-3, with unresolved D. The CDR3 is 20 residues long. V was cut by 1 base and J by 4 bases, with 26 bases left in between. Germline CDR1 and CDR2: SGHNT and YENEEA. The CDR3 reads CASSLGEPDAGPPLGNTIYF. DNA for the CDR3: TGTGCCAGCAGCTTAGGCGAACCCGACGCCGGGCCCCCGTTGGGAAACACCATATATTTT.

This chain connects TRBV6-5 to TRBJ2-1, with 8 positions matching TRBD2. The CDR3 loop spans 14 amino acids. CDR1 is MNHEY, CDR2 SVGAGI, per germline. Germline trimming cut 0 bases from V and 10 bases from J; bases unmatched to any gene: 5. Here the CDR3 DNA reads TGTGCCAGCAGTTACTCGGTTGTAGCGGGAGAGCAGTTCTTC. It encodes CASSYSVVAGEQFF.

The V call is TRBV5-1, the J call TRBJ2-3; D possibly matches TRBD1 or TRBD2 (5 bases each). Trimming stripped 6 bases from V and 2 bases from J, with 10 bases between. CDR1 is SGHRS and CDR2 is YFSETQ in the germline V gene. The CDR3 has 13 residues. The CDR3 is CASTGALTDTQYF. The CDR3 bases are TGCGCCAGCACCGGGGCGCTCACAGATACGCAGTATTTT.

The CDR3 region has the DNA TGTGCCAGTAGTAACGCCCCCCCCTTGGGCTACACCTTC. Translated: CASSNAPPLGYTF. The rearrangement links TRBV19 to TRBJ1-2; no reliable D call. V lost 4 bases, J lost 8 bases, and 14 bases lay in between. Germline V gives CDR1 LNHDA, CDR2 SQIVND (reference sequence). The CDR3 is 13 residues long.

The rearrangement joins TRBV6-5 to TRBJ1-3; D is uncertain. In germline, CDR1 is MNHEY, CDR2 SVGAGI. Trimming removed 6 bases at V and 0 bases at J, with 9 bases between. The CDR3 is 14 residues long. The CDR3 reads CASSPRSSGNTIYF. The CDR3 bases are TGTGCCAGCAGCCCCCGGTCCTCTGGAAACACCATATATTTT.

The J gene is TRBJ2-1, the V gene TRBV5-1, with D possibly TRBD1 on 5 matching bases. There are 15 residues in the CDR3. Per germline, CDR1 SGHRS and CDR2 YFSETQ. V was shortened by 0 bases and J by 9 bases, with 16 bases between the two germline ends. The CDR3 sequence is CASSLDAGLRSEQFF. CDR3 sequence (DNA): TGCGCCAGCAGCTTGGACGCAGGGCTCAGGAGTGAGCAGTTCTTC.

V and J are TRBV2 and TRBJ2-1, with 8 bases that match TRBD2. The length of the CDR3 is 15 residues. From germline, CDR1 is SNHLY and CDR2 FYNNEI. With 9 bases clipped from V and 10 bases from J, the junction kept 17 bases outside the gene matches. The CDR3 bases are TGTGCCAGTCTGGCCGGGGGTAGCGGGAAGCAAGAGCAGTTCTTC. Amino acids: CASLAGGSGKQEQFF.

The V gene is TRBV14, the J gene TRBJ2-7; D uncertain. Germline V CDR1 and CDR2: SGHDN, FVKESK. This CDR3 is built from 12 residues. V was cut by 4 bases and J by 4 bases, with 8 bases left in between. As DNA, the CDR3 is TGTGCCAGCAGCCCAGGAGAATACGAGCAGTACTTC. Encoded protein: CASSPGEYEQYF. Complete variable domain (other parts from reference TRBV14 and TRBJ2-7): EAGVTQFPSHSVIEKGQTVTLRCDPISGHDNLYWYRRVMGKEIKFLLHFVKESKQDESGMPNNRFLAERTGGTYSTLKVQPAELEDSGVYFCASSPGEYEQYFGPGTRLTVT.

The chain couples TRBV27 to TRBJ2-2; the D is unclear. Germline loops: CDR1 MNHEY, CDR2 SMNVEV (reference sequence). CDR3 size: 17 residues. Trimming took off 0 bases at V and 5 bases at J, with 16 bases between the two ends. CDR3 DNA sequence: TGTGCCAGCAGTTTATCTCGGCCGGGTGGGGTGACCGGGGAGCTGTTTTTT. It translates to CASSLSRPGGVTGELFF.

The J gene is TRBJ2-5, the V gene TRBV4-1, with D maybe TRBD2 (6 bases). This CDR3 region has 18 residues. Trimming cost V 1 base and J 5 bases, with 23 bases left between them. Per the germline V gene, CDR1 is MGHRA and CDR2 is YSYEKL. The CDR3, as DNA: TGCGCCAGCAGCCAAGTCTCTGGGCGGGGACTCAGCTCGGAGACCCAGTACTTC. Amino acid sequence: CASSQVSGRGLSSETQYF.

The CDR3 bases are TGTGCCAGCAGTGAGGGGGGAATCTCTGGAAACACCATATATTTT. Translated: CASSEGGISGNTIYF. This chain joins TRBV6-1 and TRBJ1-3, with D possibly matching TRBD1 (5 bases). Germline V lookup: CDR1 MNHNS, CDR2 SASEGT. Trimming left V 3 bases short and J 0 bases short, with 9 bases between. The CDR3 totals 15 residues.

The chain uses TRBV5-1 and TRBJ1-2, with 8 bases that match TRBD1. The CDR3 totals 15 residues. Germline V gene data show CDR1 as SGHRS and CDR2 as YFSETQ. Losses at the gene ends were 4 bases for V and 3 bases for J; bases not matched to a gene: 8. The chain's CDR3 is CASSPRDRNHYGYTF. Written as DNA, the CDR3 is TGCGCCAGCAGCCCGCGGGACAGGAATCACTATGGCTACACCTTC.

As DNA, the CDR3 is TGTGCCAGCAGCTTAATGGGGTACGAGCAGTACTTC. Residues: CASSLMGYEQYF. The V and J genes are TRBV11-2 and TRBJ2-7; D is unresolved. Germline CDR1 reads SGHAT; CDR2 reads FQNNGV. The CDR3 has 12 residues. Deletions cut 2 bases from V and 4 bases from J, with 6 bases between.

The chain is built from TRBV6-6 and TRBJ2-7, with D hard to call. Germline CDR1 and CDR2: MNHNY and SVGAGI (reference sequence). Trimming shortened V by 9 bases and J by 2 bases, and 14 bases separated the two germline ends. The CDR3 consists of 13 residues. The CDR3 DNA sequence: TGTGCCAGTGCCACGGGTCGGGCCTACGAGCAGTACTTC. Translating gives CASATGRAYEQYF.

The sample holds one count of this clone. Other DNA sequences in this specimen translate into the identical CDR3. This rearrangement joins TRBV6-5 to TRBJ2-7; TRBD1 agrees at 9 bases. This CDR3 has 15 residues. V lost 3 bases and J lost 1; bases outside the gene matches: 4. Germline V gives CDR1 MNHEY, CDR2 SVGAGI. The CDR3 DNA sequence: TGTGCCAGCAGTTATGGGACAGGGTCATCCTACGAGCAGTACTTC. Protein sequence: CASSYGTGSSYEQYF.

The chain employs TRBV11-3 and TRBJ2-5; 8 nucleotides agree with TRBD1. The germline CDR1 and CDR2 sequences are SGHNT and YENEEA. The CDR3 runs to 14 residues. The junction had 6 bases not matched to a gene; V was cut back by 5 bases and J by 4 bases. The DNA of the CDR3 is TGTGCCAGCAGCCGATCCGGGACAGGAGAGACCCAGTACTTC. It yields the protein CASSRSGTGETQYF.

V usage is TRBV6-1 and J usage is TRBJ1-1; D gene ambiguous. V was cut by 1 base and J by 6 bases, with 9 bases left in between. The germline gives CDR1 MNHNS, CDR2 SASEGT. The CDR3 is 13 amino acids. As DNA, the CDR3 is TGTGCCAGCAGTGAAGTAATTAGGTCTGAAGCTTTCTTT. It yields the protein CASSEVIRSEAFF.

This clone was seen only once. CDR3 sequence reads: CASSRPNQETQYF. CDR3 DNA sequence: TGCGCCAGCAGCCGACCCAACCAAGAGACCCAGTACTTC. This sequence joins TRBV5-1 and TRBJ2-5; D remains ambiguous. V lost 4 bases to trimming and J lost 0 bases, with 7 bases between them. CDR1 and CDR2 (germline): SGHRS, YFSETQ. CDR3 length: 13 residues.

In this sample, this clone turned up once. The chain employs TRBV30 and TRBJ1-4; 10 positions match TRBD1. The CDR3 spans 12 residues. J was trimmed by 15 bases and V by 5 bases; bases with no gene match: 9. Germline V gene sequence: CDR1 GTSNPN, CDR2 SVGIG (reference sequence). The CDR3 spells CAWARDRGGMFF. The CDR3, as DNA: TGTGCCTGGGCCAGGGACAGGGGAGGAATGTTTTTT. Drawing the rest from reference TRBV30 and TRBJ1-4, the complete variable domain is SQTIHQWPATLVQPVGSPLSLECTVEGTSNPNLYWYRQAAGRGLQLLFYSVGIGQISSEVPQNLSASRPQDRQFILSSKKLLLSDSGFYLCAWARDRGGMFFGSGTQLSVL.

The V gene is TRBV4-2, the J gene TRBJ2-3, with 7 bases identical to TRBD2. The CDR3 contains 18 residues. The ends lost 0 bases at V and 0 bases at J; junction bases unmatched: 9. The germline gives CDR1 LGHNA, CDR2 YNFKEQ. CDR3 sequence: CASSQDHRRGVSTDTQYF. Here the CDR3 DNA reads TGTGCCAGCAGCCAAGACCATCGCCGGGGGGTAAGCACAGATACGCAGTATTTT.

This chain joins TRBV10-2 and TRBJ2-5; a possible D gene is TRBD2 (5 bases). Trimming took off 1 base at V and 11 bases at J, with 14 bases between the two ends. The germline V gene encodes CDR1 WSHSY and CDR2 SAAADI. The CDR3 loop spans 13 amino acids. CDR3 in DNA: TGCGCCAGCAGTGAGTTCGTCAGCGGAGGACAGTACTTC. Its protein product is CASSEFVSGGQYF.

To note about this clone: This sample includes further DNA sequences coding for the same CDR3. The chain links TRBV6-6 to TRBJ1-5; no firm D call. CDR1 is MNHNY, CDR2 SVGAGI, per germline (reference sequence). V lost 0 bases and J 4 bases, leaving 7 bases between the germline ends. CDR3 length equals 14 residues. For the CDR3, the DNA is TGTGCCAGCAGTTACTCGGTCGGTAATCAGCCCCAGCATTTT. This codes for CASSYSVGNQPQHF.

The chain links TRBV10-3 to TRBJ1-1; D gene ambiguous. The V gene's germline CDR1 is ENHRY and CDR2 SYGVKD. V dropped 7 bases and J dropped 0 bases, with 9 bases sitting between them. This CDR3 comprises 13 residues. The CDR3 DNA follows: TGTGCCATCAAGGGTTACCTGAACACTGAAGCTTTCTTT. Its translation is CAIKGYLNTEAFF.

This clone was counted a single time. The V call is TRBV6-1, the J call TRBJ1-5, with D perhaps matching TRBD1 (5 bases). With 7 bases removed from V and 2 bases from J, the gap between germline ends came to 15 bases. CDR1 and CDR2 from the germline V gene are MNHNS and SASEGT. There are 15 residues in the CDR3. CDR3 coding DNA: TGTGCCAGCACCGAGTGGAGGGGAGGCAATCAGCCCCAGCATTTT. It yields the protein CASTEWRGGNQPQHF.